The clone carrying this T cell receptor (beta chain) was observed a handful of times. What it recognizes is unknown. TCRdb re-called the 5' RACE reads through MiXCR, storing one row per CDR3 protein. The table shows some 300,000 distinct CDR3 sequences, with approximately 13% occurring only once. V was pared by 7 bases and J by 10 bases, with 9 bases of the junction left unmatched. CDR3 length: 14 amino acids. This sample was taken from a study of identical twins. Overall study results and limits: The study found weaker excess twin sharing in beta out-of-frame sequences. It was cross-sectional statistical analysis, not following the same donors, that the conclusions relied on.

This sample was shared with a second study, whose subject was yellow fever vaccine responses in identical twins.

Material for sequencing was CD8+ T cells sorted from blood. The TCR originated in a woman between 18 and 29 years old in good health. The rearrangement joins TRBV12-3 or TRBV12-4 to TRBJ2-1; 11 bases align to TRBD2. The CDR3 spells CASTLAGGLGEQFF. The CDR3 nucleotides read TGTGCCAGCACTCTAGCGGGGGGTCTCGGGGAGCAGTTCTTC.